This T cell receptor (beta chain) stems from a study of T cell changes during pregnancy in multiple sclerosis (dated by TCRdb to the late 2010s). About the full investigation: Changes in the T cell repertoire over the course of pregnancy were examined in this study in women with multiple sclerosis.

From a lookup of the germline V gene, CDR1 and CDR2 are SQVTM and ANQGSEA. From its cysteine to its phenylalanine, the CDR3 spans 13 amino acids. The CDR3 DNA has 39 bases and is translated from base 1. V and J are truncated by 7 bases and 1 base respectively, leaving an intervening sequence of 13 bases. The receptor library was made with the immunoSEQ multiplex PCR assay. Drawn from immuneACCESS, this table holds only the in-frame rearrangements with V and J called that TCRdb kept. Clones are partly lost; checked studies trace under half to an unresolved V gene and leave the rest unexplained. Present in this sample are approximately 52,000 clones, about 90% of which were seen just once. The ten largest clones represent less than 0.65% of the sample. For this clone: Its antigen remains unidentified. No base quality information exists; no much larger clone differs at one position.

The starting material was CD4+ T cells from peripheral blood mononuclear cells, obtained after pregnancy. The receptor's source is a female donor with multiple sclerosis, enrolled in a pregnancy study. In this chain, TRBV29-1 is recombined with TRBJ1-1; the D region possibly corresponds to TRBD1 (5 bases align). Read as DNA, the sequence is TGCAGCGCAACGCGGGGGAGGAACACTGAAGCTTTCTTT. Its coded protein is CSATRGRNTEAFF.